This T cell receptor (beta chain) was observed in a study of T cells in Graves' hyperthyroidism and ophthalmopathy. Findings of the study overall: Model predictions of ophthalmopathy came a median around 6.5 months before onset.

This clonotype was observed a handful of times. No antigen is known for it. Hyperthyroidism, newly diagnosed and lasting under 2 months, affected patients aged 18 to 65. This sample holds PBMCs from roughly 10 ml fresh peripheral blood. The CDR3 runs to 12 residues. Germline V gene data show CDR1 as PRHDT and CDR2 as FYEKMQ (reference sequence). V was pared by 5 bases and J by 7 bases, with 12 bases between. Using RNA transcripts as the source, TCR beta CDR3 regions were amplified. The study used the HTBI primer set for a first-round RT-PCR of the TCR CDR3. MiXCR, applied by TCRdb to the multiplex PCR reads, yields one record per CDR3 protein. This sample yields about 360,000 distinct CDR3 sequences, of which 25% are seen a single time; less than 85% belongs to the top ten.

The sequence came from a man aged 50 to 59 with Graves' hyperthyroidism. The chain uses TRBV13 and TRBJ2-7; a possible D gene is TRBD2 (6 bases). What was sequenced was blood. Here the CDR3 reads CASSAGPREQYF. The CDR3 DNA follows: TGTGCCAGCAGCGCGGGACCACGGGAGCAGTACTTC. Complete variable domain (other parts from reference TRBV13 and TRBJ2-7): AAGVIQSPRHLIKEKRETATLKCYPIPRHDTVYWYQQGPGQDPQFLISFYEKMQSDKGSIPDRFSAQQFSDYHSELNMSSLELGDSALYFCASSAGPREQYFGPGTRLTVT.